Each of the 8 T cell receptor beta chains below was sequenced from the same sample in a study of T cells in localized non-small cell lung cancer. The table came from immunoSEQ multiplex PCR; TCRdb's copy has only in-frame clones and leaves some out. The data show roughly 72,000 clones, approximately 80% seen once. The sample consisted of peripheral blood, taken before any cancer treatment. The receptor set was obtained from a female donor of 60 years or more with stage I lung adenocarcinoma.

The chain is built from TRBV19 and TRBJ2-1; D may correspond to TRBD1 or TRBD2 (5 bases each). This CDR3 is 14 amino acids long. The V gene lost 4 bases and the J gene lost 12 bases, with 19 bases spanning the gap. CDR1 is LNHDA and CDR2 is SQIVND in the germline V gene (reference sequence). CDR3 region: CASSSGTLSTAQFF. DNA of the CDR3: TGTGCCAGTAGTAGTGGGACGCTATCGACGGCGCAGTTCTTC.

The gene calls are TRBV7-3 and TRBJ2-3; 7 nucleotides agree with TRBD1. CDR1 SGHTA and CDR2 FQGTGA come from the germline V gene. This CDR3 is 14 amino acids long. V lost 5 bases, J lost 9 bases, and 11 bases stayed unmatched. For the CDR3, the DNA is TGTGCCAGCAGCCTCCGGGACAGAGCGTCCACGCAGTATTTT. Residues: CASSLRDRASTQYF.

The chain employs TRBV4-1 and TRBJ1-1; maybe TRBD1 (5 bases). V was clipped by 0 bases and J by 3 bases, with 14 bases between them. CDR1 is MGHRA and CDR2 is YSYEKL in the germline V gene. The CDR3 covers 16 residues. CDR3 DNA: TGCGCCAGCAGCCAAGATACAGGTAGTTGGGACACTGAAGCTTTCTTT. This sequence encodes CASSQDTGSWDTEAFF.

The chain carries TRBV29-1 and TRBJ2-7; D not certain. The CDR3 has 11 amino acids. From germline, CDR1 is SQVTM and CDR2 ANQGSEA. V shed 7 bases and J shed 5 bases, with 12 bases lying between them. The CDR3 coding sequence is TGCAGCGCTGCTTGGGCCGACGAGCAGTACTTC. Encoded protein: CSAAWADEQYF.

The gene calls are TRBV14 and TRBJ2-2, with D unresolved. Trimming stripped 0 bases from V and 4 bases from J, with 6 bases between. The germline V gene encodes CDR1 SGHDN and CDR2 FVKESK. CDR3 length: 14 amino acids. In nucleotides, the CDR3 is TGTGCCAGCAGCCAAGAATGGCCCACCGGGGAGCTGTTTTTT. Its protein product is CASSQEWPTGELFF.

In this sample, this clone turned up a few times. The genes are TRBV19 and TRBJ2-7; 14 nucleotides align to TRBD2. CDR3 length: 15 residues. The trim removed 4 bases at V and 8 bases at J, leaving 7 bases unmatched. Germline values: CDR1 LNHDA, CDR2 SQIVND (reference sequence). CDR3 residues: CASSKEGLAGAKQYF. The CDR3 DNA sequence: TGTGCCAGTAGTAAAGAGGGACTAGCGGGAGCGAAGCAGTACTTC.

The V and J genes are TRBV27 and TRBJ1-5; 7 bases agree with TRBD1. V shed 5 bases and J 2 bases; nucleotides not matched to a gene: 9. Germline V CDR1 and CDR2: MNHEY, SMNVEV (reference sequence). There are 16 residues in the CDR3. CDR3 DNA: TGTGCCAGCAGTCCCACTACAGGGGTAGGCAATCAGCCCCAGCATTTT. Protein: CASSPTTGVGNQPQHF.

This clone was detected only a few times. The gene calls are TRBV7-3 and TRBJ2-1; D might be TRBD2 (5 bases). V shed 8 bases and J shed 0 bases, with 11 bases lying between them. The CDR3 is 14 amino acids. Germline values: CDR1 SGHTA, CDR2 FQGTGA. The CDR3 nucleotides read TGTGCCAGCTCAGCGGATAGCTCCTACAATGAGCAGTTCTTC. Translated, it gives CASSADSSYNEQFF.